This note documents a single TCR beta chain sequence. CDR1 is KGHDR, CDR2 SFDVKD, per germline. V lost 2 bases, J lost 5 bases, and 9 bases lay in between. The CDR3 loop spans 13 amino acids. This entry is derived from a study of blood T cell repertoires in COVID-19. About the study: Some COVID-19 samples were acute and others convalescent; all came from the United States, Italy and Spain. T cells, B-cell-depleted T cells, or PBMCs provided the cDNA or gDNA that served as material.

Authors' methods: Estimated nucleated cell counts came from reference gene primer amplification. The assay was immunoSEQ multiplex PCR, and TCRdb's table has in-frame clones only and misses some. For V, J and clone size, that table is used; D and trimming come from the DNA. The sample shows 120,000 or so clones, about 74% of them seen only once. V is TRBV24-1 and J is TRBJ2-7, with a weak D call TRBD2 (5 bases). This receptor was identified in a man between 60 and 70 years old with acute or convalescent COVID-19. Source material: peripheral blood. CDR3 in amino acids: CATSDSGRNEQYF. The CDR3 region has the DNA TGTGCCACCAGTGATTCTGGGAGAAACGAGCAGTACTTC.